These 30 T cell receptor beta chains were all obtained from the same sample, sequenced in a study of shared T cell receptors in the human thymus. Assay used: immunoSEQ multiplex PCR; TCRdb lists only in-frame clones, some missing. The profile covers 650,000 to 950,000 clones, with over 75% appearing a single time and more than 0.008% taken by the ten largest. The data also belong to a second study, concerning human thymus T cells.

The sample consisted of thymocytes. The source is a girl less than two years old with a congenital heart defect.

V usage is TRBV7-8 and J usage is TRBJ1-6; D not resolved. The CDR3 extends over 12 amino acids. The V gene's germline CDR1 is SGHVS and CDR2 FQNEAQ. With 3 bases removed from V and 11 bases from J, the gap between germline ends came to 8 bases. The CDR3 bases are TGTGCCAGCAGCTTTTCCGGGACACCCCTCCACTTT. Translating gives CASSFSGTPLHF.

The gene calls are TRBV10-2 and TRBJ2-2; D is unresolved. Between the trimmed V and J ends, which lost 6 bases and 0 bases, there was a span of 5 bases. CDR3 length: 13 residues. Germline CDR1 reads WSHSY; CDR2 reads SAAADI. The CDR3 DNA reads TGCGCCAGCAGGGCAGCGAACACCGGGGAGCTGTTTTTT. This translates into CASRAANTGELFF.

J is TRBJ2-3 and V is TRBV7-8, with 9 bases fitting TRBD2. CDR3 length equals 18 residues. V shed 1 base and J 5 bases; nucleotides not matched to a gene: 13. CDR1 is SGHVS, CDR2 FQNEAQ, per germline. CDR3 loop: CASSLVSRLAGDQDTQYF. CDR3 nucleotide sequence: TGTGCCAGCAGCTTAGTTTCCCGATTAGCGGGGGACCAAGATACGCAGTATTTT. The complete variable domain, with remaining parts taken from reference TRBV7-8 and TRBJ2-3, reads GAGVSQSPRYKVAKRGQDVALRCDPISGHVSLFWYQQALGQGPEFLTYFQNEAQLDKSGLPSDRFFAERPEGSVSTLKIQRTQQEDSAVYLCASSLVSRLAGDQDTQYFGPGTRLTVL.

The V gene is TRBV11-2, the J gene TRBJ1-3; D remains unclear. This CDR3 has 18 residues. The germline V gene encodes CDR1 SGHAT and CDR2 FQNNGV. Trimming cost V 2 bases and J 2 bases, with 19 bases left between them. CDR3 sequence (DNA): TGTGCCAGCAGCTTACGCCCCGAGGGCGCGGACGCTGGAAACACCATATATTTT. Translating it yields CASSLRPEGADAGNTIYF.

The J gene is TRBJ2-7, the V gene TRBV7-2, with D uncertain. Trimming cost V 5 bases and J 3 bases, with 14 bases left between them. The CDR3 is 14 amino acids. Per the germline V gene, CDR1 is SGHTA and CDR2 is FQGNSA. For the CDR3, the DNA is TGTGCCAGCAGCATACACGGTACAGTCTACGAGCAGTACTTC. This translates into CASSIHGTVYEQYF. Using reference TRBV7-2 and TRBJ2-7 for the parts outside the CDR3, the full variable domain is GAGVSQSPSNKVTEKGKDVELRCDPISGHTALYWYRQSLGQGLEFLIYFQGNSAPDKSGLPSDRFSAERTGGSVSTLTIQRTQQEDSAVYLCASSIHGTVYEQYFGPGTRLTVT.

J is TRBJ2-5 and V is TRBV7-2; D is possibly TRBD2 (6 bases). Between the trimmed V and J ends, which lost 5 bases and 2 bases, there was a span of 15 bases. The CDR3 covers 15 residues. Germline V gene lookup returns CDR1 SGHTA and CDR2 FQGNSA. CDR3 residues: CASSPSGGEQETQYF. The CDR3 DNA reads TGTGCCAGCAGCCCAAGCGGCGGGGAACAAGAGACCCAGTACTTC. Full variable domain (outside the CDR3, taken from reference TRBV7-2 and TRBJ2-5): GAGVSQSPSNKVTEKGKDVELRCDPISGHTALYWYRQSLGQGLEFLIYFQGNSAPDKSGLPSDRFSAERTGGSVSTLTIQRTQQEDSAVYLCASSPSGGEQETQYFGPGTRLLVL.

The rearrangement links TRBV9 to TRBJ2-2; unclear D gene. V was clipped by 4 bases and J by 7 bases, with 14 bases between them. CDR1 and CDR2 from the germline V gene are SGDLS and YYNGEE. CDR3 length: 14 amino acids. This CDR3 is CASSPRHPVGELFF. Written as DNA, the CDR3 is TGTGCCAGCAGCCCCAGGCACCCCGTCGGGGAGCTGTTTTTT.

V gene TRBV6-4 combines with J gene TRBJ1-5, with TRBD1 as a possible D gene (5 bases). CDR3 length equals 14 residues. Per germline, CDR1 MRHNA and CDR2 SNTAGT. Trimming pared 5 bases from V and 2 bases from J, leaving 10 bases between. For the CDR3, the DNA is TGTGCCAGCAGTCTACAGGAGTGCAATCAGCCCCAGCATTTT. Protein: CASSLQECNQPQHF.

This clone was recorded once. V gene TRBV10-3 combines with J gene TRBJ2-1; D is perhaps TRBD1 (6 bases). The CDR3 has 14 amino acids. Trimming stripped 3 bases from V and 4 bases from J, with 10 bases between. Germline V lookup: CDR1 ENHRY, CDR2 SYGVKD. The CDR3 nucleotides are TGTGCCATCAGTGATCTGGGGGCTTACAATGAGCAGTTCTTC. Its protein is CAISDLGAYNEQFF.

This chain links TRBV7-5 with TRBJ1-1. TRBV7-5 is flagged as a pseudogene. CDR3 size: 14 residues. The CDR3 DNA sequence: TGTGCCAGAAGCTTAGTCGCGGTACTCACTGAAGCTTTCTTT. This gives the protein CARSLVAVLTEAFF.

This clone has just a few counts. The rearrangement links TRBV15 to TRBJ2-7; 7 bases are a match to TRBD2. Germline V lookup: CDR1 LNHNV, CDR2 YYDKDF (reference sequence). This CDR3 contains 15 residues. V gave up 0 bases and J gave up 3 bases; unmatched junction bases: 5. This CDR3 reads CATSREGGGNYEQYF. CDR3 in DNA: TGTGCCACCAGCAGAGAGGGGGGAGGGAACTACGAGCAGTACTTC.

This clone has a handful of counts. The J gene is TRBJ1-2, the V gene TRBV28; 7 bases map to TRBD1. This CDR3 spans 15 amino acids. V dropped 3 bases and J dropped 3; count of bases not matched to a gene: 7. Germline CDR1 reads MDHEN; CDR2 reads SYDVKM. Here the CDR3 reads CASSFPDRDDYGYTF. The CDR3 bases are TGTGCCAGCAGTTTCCCCGACAGGGACGACTATGGCTACACCTTC.

The chain links TRBV7-2 to TRBJ2-5, with D unresolved. V lost 0 bases and J lost 1, with 6 bases in between. The germline CDR1 and CDR2 sequences are SGHTA and FQGNSA. The CDR3 runs to 14 residues. The CDR3 reads CASSLALPQETQYF. The DNA for the CDR3 is TGTGCCAGCAGCTTAGCCCTACCCCAAGAGACCCAGTACTTC.

This rearrangement joins TRBV28 to TRBJ1-2, with 7 positions matching TRBD1. Germline V CDR1 and CDR2: MDHEN, SYDVKM. With V trimmed by 5 bases and J by 1 base, 7 bases remained unmatched. The CDR3 totals 15 residues. The CDR3 DNA reads as TGTGCCAGCAGTCCTGGGACAGTTCTTAACTATGGCTACACCTTC. It codes for CASSPGTVLNYGYTF.

This clone has only one observation. Sequence at one end of the junction differs from germline and may be a read error. V and J are TRBV4-1 and TRBJ1-3; TRBD1 might be the D (5 bases). Germline CDR1 reads MGHRA; CDR2 reads YSYEKL. The CDR3 sequence is 15 residues long. CDR3 DNA: TGCGCCAGCAGCCTCGATATCGGGGGACCTGGGGCCGAGGATTTT. Amino acids: CASSLDIGGPGAEDF.

The chain has TRBV7-2 and TRBJ2-4; D possibly corresponds to TRBD2 (6 bases). Germline V gene data show CDR1 as SGHTA and CDR2 as FQGNSA. V lost 5 bases, J lost 8 bases, and 19 bases lay in between. This CDR3 spans 15 amino acids. CDR3 sequence: CASSPRPSDLHIQYF. CDR3 coding DNA: TGTGCCAGCAGCCCACGTCCTAGCGATCTTCACATTCAGTACTTC.

The chain is built from TRBV29-1 and TRBJ2-5; no firm D call. Germline CDR1 reads SQVTM; CDR2 reads ANQGSEA. The CDR3 spans 13 residues. Trimming took 4 bases from V and 2 from J, leaving 11 bases between them. Here the CDR3 reads CSVAAGIQETQYF. The CDR3 nucleotides read TGCAGCGTTGCGGCAGGAATTCAAGAGACCCAGTACTTC.

The V and J genes are TRBV6-5 and TRBJ1-1, with D tentatively TRBD1 (6 bases). V lost 2 bases and J 0 bases, leaving 13 bases between the germline ends. This CDR3 region has 16 residues. The germline gives CDR1 MNHEY, CDR2 SVGAGI. The CDR3 DNA reads TGTGCCAGCAGTTACCCGGACAGCACCATGAACACTGAAGCTTTCTTT. Residues: CASSYPDSTMNTEAFF.

In regard to this clone: The junction differs from germline at one of its ends, possibly a read error. The chain couples TRBV7-7 to TRBJ1-4, with unresolved D. The CDR3 length is 15 residues. The germline V gene encodes CDR1 SSHAT and CDR2 FNYEAQ (reference sequence). CDR3 amino acids: CASSLILSTSEKLFF. The CDR3 nucleotides read TGTGCTAGCAGCTTAATATTGTCGACAAGTGAAAAACTGTTTTTT.

The rearrangement uses TRBV10-3 and TRBJ1-4; the D gene is possibly TRBD1 (5 bases). CDR3 size: 13 residues. The V and J ends lost 7 bases and 4 bases respectively, with 10 bases between them. Germline V gene lookup returns CDR1 ENHRY and CDR2 SYGVKD. In DNA, the CDR3 is TGTGCCATCAAAGGGGAGGTTAATGAAAAACTGTTTTTT. Its protein is CAIKGEVNEKLFF.

Worth noting for this clone: This sample includes further DNA sequences coding for the same CDR3. This chain links TRBV5-1 with TRBJ1-2, with a possible D match to TRBD1 (5 bases). Trimming took off 0 bases at V and 7 bases at J, with 10 bases between the two ends. Germline values: CDR1 SGHRS, CDR2 YFSETQ. This CDR3 has 13 amino acids. CDR3 loop: CASSLAAGGGYTF. CDR3 nucleotides: TGCGCCAGCAGCTTGGCCGCGGGGGGTGGCTACACCTTC.

The V gene is TRBV2, the J gene TRBJ1-2; 7 bases line up with TRBD1. Germline V gene data show CDR1 as SNHLY and CDR2 as FYNNEI. J lost 0 bases, V lost 8 bases, and 24 bases had no gene match. The CDR3 loop spans 20 amino acids. The CDR3 DNA is TGTGCCAGCGCCCCCGGCGTCGGTAACTCTACAGGGGAGCCTAACTATGGCTACACCTTC. Its translation is CASAPGVGNSTGEPNYGYTF.

This clone was detected a few times. The V gene is TRBV5-4, the J gene TRBJ1-2, with 8 bases matching TRBD1. The trim removed 1 base at V and 6 bases at J, leaving 8 bases unmatched. There are 15 residues in the CDR3. Looked up from germline, CDR1 is SGHNT and CDR2 is YYREEE (reference sequence). The CDR3 coding sequence is TGTGCCAGCAGCTTGAGGCCCACAGGGGGGCATGGCTACACCTTC. Its protein is CASSLRPTGGHGYTF.

J is TRBJ1-6 and V is TRBV30, with 7 bases aligning to TRBD1. Germline values: CDR1 GTSNPN, CDR2 SVGIG (reference sequence). The CDR3 extends over 16 amino acids. The V segment lost 3 bases and the J segment 5 bases; nucleotides outside the gene matches: 10. The CDR3 bases are TGTGCCTGGAGAAATGAGGGGGCGAAGGATAATTCACCCCTCCACTTT. Protein sequence: CAWRNEGAKDNSPLHF.

As DNA, the CDR3 is TGTGCCAGTAGTCCGGAAGCGGGGGTATCCTACGAGCAGTACTTC. Translated: CASSPEAGVSYEQYF. The V gene is TRBV19, the J gene TRBJ2-7; 8 bases are shared with TRBD2. J lost 1 base, V lost 5 bases, and 7 bases had no gene match. Looked up from germline, CDR1 is LNHDA and CDR2 is SQIVND (reference sequence). The CDR3 covers 15 residues.

In DNA form, the CDR3 reads TGCGCCAGCAGGAGCGACAGGGTCTCACTCTACGAGCAGTACTTC. Translated: CASRSDRVSLYEQYF. The chain is built from TRBV5-1 and TRBJ2-7; 7 nucleotides match TRBD1. V lost 5 bases, J lost 3 bases, and 11 bases stayed unmatched. In germline, CDR1 is SGHRS, CDR2 YFSETQ. CDR3 length equals 15 residues.

The chain has TRBV7-9 and TRBJ1-2; D call uncertain. The V end was cut by 5 bases, the J end by 0 bases, with 13 bases between. The CDR3 is made up of 15 amino acids. The germline gives CDR1 SEHNR, CDR2 FQNEAQ (reference sequence). The CDR3 is CASSPNIVPNYGYTF. CDR3 bases: TGTGCCAGCAGCCCCAACATCGTCCCTAACTATGGCTACACCTTC.

The rearrangement uses TRBV13 and TRBJ1-2; weak D call: TRBD1 (5 bases). The CDR3 extends over 15 amino acids. Germline V CDR1 and CDR2: PRHDT, FYEKMQ (reference sequence). V gave up 5 bases and J gave up 6 bases, with 19 bases separating them. The CDR3 reads CASSPPRQGTDGYTF. In DNA form, the CDR3 reads TGTGCCAGCAGCCCCCCTCGCCAGGGTACCGATGGCTACACCTTC.

The rearrangement joins TRBV6-5 to TRBJ1-2; D gene uncertain. The CDR3 is 14 amino acids. Trimming took 2 bases from V and 8 from J, leaving 15 bases between them. Per the germline V gene, CDR1 is MNHEY and CDR2 is SVGAGI. The CDR3 DNA is TGTGCCAGCAGTTACCAACCCGCGGGTGGGGGCTACACCTTC. This gives the protein CASSYQPAGGGYTF.

V usage is TRBV5-6 and J usage is TRBJ1-2, with a possible D match to TRBD1 (5 bases). From germline, CDR1 is SGHDT and CDR2 YYEEEE. V lost 4 bases and J lost 8, with 15 bases in between. The CDR3 is made up of 13 amino acids. The CDR3 nucleotides are TGTGCCAGCAGCGGGCGGACACTGCGGGGCTACACCTTC. Protein product: CASSGRTLRGYTF.